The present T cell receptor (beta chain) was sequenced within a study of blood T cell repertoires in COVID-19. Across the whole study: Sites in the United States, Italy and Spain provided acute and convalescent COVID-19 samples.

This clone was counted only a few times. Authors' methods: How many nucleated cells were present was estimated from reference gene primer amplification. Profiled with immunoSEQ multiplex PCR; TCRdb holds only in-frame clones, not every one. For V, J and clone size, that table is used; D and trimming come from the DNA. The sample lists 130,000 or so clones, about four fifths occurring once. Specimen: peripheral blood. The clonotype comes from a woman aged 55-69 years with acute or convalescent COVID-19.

The DNA of the CDR3 is TGTGCCAGCAGTGATCCCCTCTACGAGCAGTACTTC. Protein: CASSDPLYEQYF. The chain is built from TRBV25-1 and TRBJ2-7; D is ambiguous. Germline V gives CDR1 MGHDK, CDR2 SYGVNS. V was shortened by 3 bases and J by 3 bases, with 6 bases between the two germline ends. CDR3 length: 12 residues.